These 29 T cell receptor beta chains came from one sample sequenced in a study of Ad26.COV2.S vaccination and SARS-CoV-2 variants. Libraries were prepared by immunoSEQ multiplex PCR; TCRdb keeps only in-frame clonotypes and omits some of them. The sample yields more than 150,000 clones, 87% seen once. Sequenced here: peripheral blood, sampled after recovery from COVID-19. The receptors were gathered from a human donor who had recovered from COVID-19.

The chain links TRBV4-1 to TRBJ1-1, with a tentative D call TRBD1 (6 bases). The CDR3 has 15 residues. Per the germline V gene, CDR1 is MGHRA and CDR2 is YSYEKL. Between the trimmed V and J ends, which lost 4 bases and 1 base, there was a span of 13 bases. This CDR3 is CASSLQTGSNTEAFF. The CDR3 DNA is TGCGCCAGCAGCCTACAGACAGGATCGAACACTGAAGCTTTCTTT.

Points on this clone: The germline gene is not matched at one end of the junction; a read error may be the cause. The chain joins TRBV7-8 to TRBJ1-2; TRBD1 aligns across 8 bases. The CDR3 has 16 residues. Germline V lookup: CDR1 SGHVS, CDR2 FQNEAQ. CDR3 nucleotides: TGTGCCAGCACCTTAGGAGCAGGGGGCAGGATCTATGGCTACACCTTC. Protein: CASTLGAGGRIYGYTF.

This chain links TRBV5-1 with TRBJ2-3, with 13 bases fitting TRBD2. The V gene's germline CDR1 is SGHRS and CDR2 YFSETQ. V was pared by 4 bases and J by 4 bases, with 6 bases of the junction left unmatched. This CDR3 is built from 16 residues. The CDR3 coding sequence is TGCGCCAGCAGCCCTAGACTAGCGGGGGGATCAGATACGCAGTATTTT. It encodes CASSPRLAGGSDTQYF. The full variable domain, its missing parts supplied by reference TRBV5-1 and TRBJ2-3, is KAGVTQTPRYLIKTRGQQVTLSCSPISGHRSVSWYQQTPGQGLQFLFEYFSETQRNKGNFPGRFSGRQFSNSRSEMNVSTLELGDSALYLCASSPRLAGGSDTQYFGPGTRLTVL.

The chain employs TRBV5-1 and TRBJ2-6, with D maybe TRBD1 (5 bases). Trimming took off 2 bases at V and 2 bases at J, with 8 bases between the two ends. The CDR3 extends over 15 amino acids. Germline V gene lookup returns CDR1 SGHRS and CDR2 YFSETQ. CDR3 in DNA: TGCGCCAGCAGCTTCGAAGGGGCTGGGGCCAACGTCCTGACTTTC. Protein product: CASSFEGAGANVLTF.

This chain connects TRBV7-9 to TRBJ2-2; D possibly corresponds to TRBD2 (5 bases). The germline V gene has CDR1 SEHNR and CDR2 FQNEAQ (reference sequence). Trimming stripped 1 base from V and 1 base from J, with 19 bases between. This CDR3 contains 19 residues. The CDR3 DNA follows: TGTGCCAGCAGCTTAGGGATCTTAGGGAGACAAAGGAACACCGGGGAGCTGTTTTTT. This encodes CASSLGILGRQRNTGELFF.

The V call is TRBV5-6, the J call TRBJ1-2; tentatively, D is TRBD1 (5 bases). Trimming removed 4 bases at V and 8 bases at J, with 15 bases between. From germline, CDR1 is SGHDT and CDR2 YYEEEE. The CDR3 extends over 13 amino acids. DNA for the CDR3: TGTGCCAGCAGCCTCGGGACGGAGAGAGGCTACACCTTC. Amino acid sequence: CASSLGTERGYTF.

This chain joins TRBV19 and TRBJ1-4, with 7 positions matching TRBD1. The CDR3 length is 15 residues. CDR1 LNHDA and CDR2 SQIVND come from the germline V gene (reference sequence). J was trimmed by 1 base and V by 6 bases; bases with no gene match: 5. The DNA for the CDR3 is TGTGCCAGTAGGGGGACAGCCGAAACTAATGAAAAACTGTTTTTT. Encoded protein: CASRGTAETNEKLFF.

As DNA, the CDR3 is TGTGCCAGCAGCCAGGGCGCCAGCTCTTCCTACGAGCAGTACTTC. It encodes CASSQGASSSYEQYF. The rearrangement links TRBV11-1 to TRBJ2-7, with D maybe TRBD1 (5 bases). The length of the CDR3 is 15 residues. Germline-derived CDR1 and CDR2 are SGHAT and FQDESV (reference sequence). Trimming stripped 5 bases from V and 1 base from J, with 15 bases between.

The chain links TRBV7-9 to TRBJ2-1; 13 bases are shared with TRBD2. V lost 6 bases to trimming and J lost 9 bases; unmatched junction nucleotides: 8. The germline V gene has CDR1 SEHNR and CDR2 FQNEAQ (reference sequence). The CDR3 runs to 15 residues. The CDR3 region is CASSPTSGGASEQFF. The CDR3 DNA reads as TGTGCCAGCAGTCCAACTAGCGGGGGGGCAAGTGAGCAGTTCTTC.

The CDR3, as DNA: TGTGCCAGCACCAAGGGTCGGAGTGGAGAGACCCAGTACTTC. Its protein product is CASTKGRSGETQYF. The chain links TRBV2 to TRBJ2-5; D gene unclear. The V gene lost 7 bases and the J gene lost 4 bases, with 16 bases spanning the gap. This CDR3 has 14 residues. In germline, CDR1 is SNHLY, CDR2 FYNNEI. The variable domain in full, with the rest retrieved from reference TRBV2 and TRBJ2-5, is EPEVTQTPSHQVTQMGQEVILRCVPISNHLYFYWYRQILGQKVEFLVSFYNNEISEKSEIFDDQFSVERPDGSNFTLKIRSTKLEDSAMYFCASTKGRSGETQYFGPGTRLLVL.

This chain connects TRBV3-1 (or the pseudogene TRBV3-2) to TRBJ2-6, with D perhaps TRBD2 (5 bases). V was cut by 5 bases and J by 0 bases, with 5 bases left in between. This CDR3 comprises 14 residues. Germline lookup yields CDR1 LGHDT and CDR2 YNNKEL (reference sequence). CDR3: CASSTSSGANVLTF. The CDR3 nucleotides are TGTGCCAGCAGCACTAGCTCTGGGGCCAACGTCCTGACTTTC.

This chain uses TRBV7-2 with TRBJ2-1, with 10 bases matching TRBD2. CDR1 SGHTA and CDR2 FQGNSA come from the germline V gene. The CDR3 has 16 amino acids. The J segment lost 1 base and the V segment lost 5 bases, leaving 5 bases of the junction unmatched. This CDR3 reads CASSPSGSPSYNEQFF. The CDR3 DNA reads TGTGCCAGCAGCCCTAGCGGGAGTCCTTCCTACAATGAGCAGTTCTTC.

V gene TRBV7-2 combines with J gene TRBJ1-2; TRBD1 matches at 9 bases. Germline assignment: CDR1 SGHTA and CDR2 FQGNSA. Trimming at V came to 7 bases and at J to 7 bases, leaving 7 bases not matched to a gene. The CDR3 contains 13 residues. In DNA form, the CDR3 reads TGTGCCAGCATGTTACAGGGGGCAGGTGGCTACACCTTC. Amino acid sequence: CASMLQGAGGYTF.

The CDR3 nucleotides are TGCGCCAGCAGCCAAGCACGAAACCAAGAGACCCAGTACTTC. Translating it yields CASSQARNQETQYF. The chain recombines TRBV5-1 with TRBJ2-5; D not certain. V was cut by 4 bases and J by 0 bases, with 10 bases left in between. This CDR3 contains 14 residues. From germline, CDR1 is SGHRS and CDR2 YFSETQ.

The gene calls are TRBV28 and TRBJ2-5; no definite D call. The CDR3 contains 12 residues. From germline, CDR1 is MDHEN and CDR2 SYDVKM. Trimming took 5 bases from V and 5 from J, leaving 9 bases between them. Here the CDR3 reads CASSKVVETQYF. CDR3 coding DNA: TGTGCCAGCAGTAAAGTGGTGGAGACCCAGTACTTC.

The chain has TRBV27 and TRBJ2-1; TRBD2 matches at 7 bases. Germline CDR1 reads MNHEY; CDR2 reads SMNVEV (reference sequence). CDR3 length: 14 amino acids. With 5 bases clipped from V and 5 bases from J, the junction kept 6 bases outside the gene matches. CDR3 in amino acids: CASSQPGTNNEQFF. CDR3 nucleotides: TGTGCCAGCAGTCAACCCGGGACTAACAATGAGCAGTTCTTC.

The V gene is TRBV3-1 (or the pseudogene TRBV3-2), the J gene TRBJ2-7; 7 positions agree with TRBD1. The CDR3 consists of 13 residues. Per the germline V gene, CDR1 is LGHDT and CDR2 is YNNKEL (reference sequence). With V trimmed by 3 bases and J by 3 bases, 2 bases remained unmatched. The CDR3 reads CASSQAGGYEQYF. CDR3 DNA: TGTGCCAGCAGCCAGGCAGGGGGCTACGAGCAGTACTTC.

The genes are TRBV30 and TRBJ1-2; unclear D gene. The CDR3 is 12 amino acids. In germline, CDR1 is GTSNPN, CDR2 SVGIG (reference sequence). V lost 4 bases, J lost 5 bases, and 11 bases lay in between. The CDR3 DNA reads TGTGCCTGGACTAGGGATCGGTATGGCTACACCTTC. Residues: CAWTRDRYGYTF.

J is TRBJ2-2 and V is TRBV7-8; D is uncertain. Trimming stripped 3 bases from V and 1 base from J, with 9 bases between. Germline V gene lookup returns CDR1 SGHVS and CDR2 FQNEAQ. The CDR3 has 15 amino acids. CDR3 sequence: CASSFERLNTGELFF. The CDR3 nucleotides are TGTGCCAGCAGCTTCGAAAGGTTGAACACCGGGGAGCTGTTTTTT.

The chain carries TRBV2 and TRBJ2-5; D remains ambiguous. There are 16 residues in the CDR3. Between the trimmed V and J ends, which lost 6 bases and 1 base, there was a span of 18 bases. The germline gives CDR1 SNHLY, CDR2 FYNNEI. The CDR3 nucleotides read TGTGCCAGCAGCCACTATATTCAGGAGACCCAAGAGACCCAGTACTTC. As protein: CASSHYIQETQETQYF.

The rearrangement joins TRBV4-1 to TRBJ2-3, with D maybe TRBD2 (6 bases). Between the trimmed V and J ends, which lost 0 bases and 5 bases, there was a span of 27 bases. The CDR3 consists of 20 residues. Germline CDR1 reads MGHRA; CDR2 reads YSYEKL. The CDR3 nucleotides read TGCGCCAGCAGCCAAGAAGGGAGGACCCGGGACTCCCCGTGGGGAGATACGCAGTATTTT. It encodes CASSQEGRTRDSPWGDTQYF.

This chain joins TRBV27 and TRBJ2-3, with D uncertain. The CDR3 is made up of 12 amino acids. Looked up from germline, CDR1 is MNHEY and CDR2 is SMNVEV (reference sequence). Deletions cut 7 bases from V and 7 bases from J, with 12 bases between. The CDR3, as DNA: TGTGCCAGCACCTCTGCCGTTAATACGCAGTATTTT. It encodes CASTSAVNTQYF.

The chain links TRBV11-2 to TRBJ1-6; the D is unclear. The germline gives CDR1 SGHAT, CDR2 FQNNGV. V was cut by 1 base and J by 8 bases, with 15 bases left in between. The CDR3 contains 16 residues. CDR3 sequence reads: CASSLGGGRRYSPLHF. Written as DNA, the CDR3 is TGTGCCAGCAGCTTAGGTGGAGGCAGGAGATATTCACCCCTCCACTTT.

This chain connects TRBV6-5 to TRBJ1-2; no firm D call. The germline V gene has CDR1 MNHEY and CDR2 SVGAGI. The germline V and J ends were trimmed by 6 bases and 0 bases, with 11 bases remaining between them. CDR3 length: 14 residues. The CDR3 spells CASSQGSANYGYTF. The CDR3 bases are TGTGCCAGCAGCCAAGGGTCGGCTAACTATGGCTACACCTTC.

This chain joins TRBV11-2 and TRBJ2-3, with no clear D. The CDR3 extends over 12 amino acids. Germline V CDR1 and CDR2: SGHAT, FQNNGV. V was shortened by 4 bases and J by 7 bases, with 9 bases between the two germline ends. The CDR3 nucleotides read TGTGCCAGCAGCTCCCTGGAGAATACGCAGTATTTT. Translated, it gives CASSSLENTQYF.

The chain combines TRBV23-1 with TRBJ2-3; TRBD1 is a possible D gene (6 bases). TRBV23-1 is marked as an open reading frame, function uncertain. This CDR3 has 16 amino acids. V lost 0 bases, J lost 2 bases, and 12 bases lay in between. CDR3 DNA sequence: TGCGCCAGCAGTCAATCCACAGGGTGTCACACAGATACGCAGTATTTT. It is translated as CASSQSTGCHTDTQYF.

This chain links TRBV19 with TRBJ1-4, with no clear D. Trimming shortened V by 6 bases and J by 4 bases, and 21 bases separated the two germline ends. Per germline, CDR1 LNHDA and CDR2 SQIVND (reference sequence). This CDR3 region has 17 residues. CDR3 amino acids: CASRLRPGSSFNEKLFF. CDR3 in DNA: TGTGCCAGTAGGCTCAGACCGGGGTCGTCGTTTAATGAAAAACTGTTTTTT.

The chain employs TRBV24-1 and TRBJ2-3, with D maybe TRBD2 (6 bases). Deletions cut 3 bases from V and 4 bases from J, with 10 bases between. Germline V gives CDR1 KGHDR, CDR2 SFDVKD. This CDR3 is 14 amino acids long. The CDR3 loop is CATSDPREADTQYF. CDR3 nucleotide sequence: TGTGCCACCAGTGATCCCAGGGAGGCAGATACGCAGTATTTT.

V is TRBV5-1 and J is TRBJ1-1; D may be TRBD1 (6 bases). Germline V CDR1 and CDR2: SGHRS, YFSETQ. V gave up 6 bases and J gave up 2 bases, with 17 bases separating them. There are 15 residues in the CDR3. The CDR3 sequence is CASTLRRGGNTEAFF. CDR3 in DNA: TGCGCCAGCACCCTCAGAAGGGGGGGTAACACTGAAGCTTTCTTT.